This passage covers 19 T cell receptor beta chains from one sample sequenced in a study of tumor and adjacent non-tumor tissue in lung cancer. A modified ARM-PCR protocol with three rounds of nested PCR amplified TCRbeta. TCRdb reanalysed the multiplex PCR reads using MiXCR and keeps one entry per CDR3 protein. The sample lists tens of thousands of distinct CDR3 sequences; about 82% were seen once. No cell sorting was done before RNA was extracted from the tissue. Distant lung tissue was collected more than 3 cm away from the tumor edge. Sequencing was carried out using distant non-tumor lung tissue. The receptors were sampled from a man aged 55 to 69 with non-small cell lung cancer.

A word on this clonotype: Without the conserved terminal phenylalanine or tryptophan, this CDR3 likely stems from a read error. The rearrangement uses TRBV11-2 and TRBJ2-5; 7 bases fit TRBD1. Per the germline V gene, CDR1 is SGHAT and CDR2 is FQNNGV. The CDR3 loop spans 13 amino acids. In nucleotides, the CDR3 is TGTTCCAGCACCTCTACAGGGGAAGAGACACAGTACCTC. This codes for CSSTSTGEETQYL.

The sample holds one count of this clonotype. A much larger clonotype is one base distant, so this may be a read error. The CDR3 DNA reads as TGCGCCAGCAGCATTCGGGGGCTAGCGGGGGAAGAGCAGTTCTTC. Translation: CASSIRGLAGEEQFF. The chain recombines TRBV4-1 with TRBJ2-7, with 10 nucleotides matching TRBD2. The J call is doubtful: the DNA matches TRBJ2-1 better. Germline loops: CDR1 MGHRA, CDR2 YSYEKL. The length of the CDR3 is 15 residues.

On this clonotype itself: An end of the junction differs from the germline gene, which may be a read error. This chain joins TRBV5-1 and TRBJ2-1; a weak D match, TRBD2 (6 bases). The CDR3 has 15 amino acids. CDR1 is SGHRS, CDR2 YFSETQ, per germline. The chain's CDR3 is CASSPRVSGYNDQFF. The CDR3, as DNA: TGCGCCAGCAGCCCCCGAGTTAGCGGCTACAATGATCAGTTCTTC.

Comment on this clonotype: As the CDR3 is not closed by the conserved phenylalanine or tryptophan, this likely results from a read error. The chain uses TRBV11-3 and TRBJ1-1, with 8 bases lining up with TRBD1. CDR1 is SGHNT and CDR2 is YENEEA in the germline V gene. V dropped 1 base and J dropped 10; count of bases not matched to a gene: 14. This CDR3 has 16 residues. The CDR3: CASSLGRDRLGYRAFV. CDR3 nucleotide sequence: TGTGCCAGCAGCTTAGGCCGGGACAGGCTGGGTTACCGAGCTTTCGTT.

Comments on this clonotype: This may stem from a read error, because a much larger clone lies one nucleotide away. The rearrangement links TRBV10-1 to TRBJ2-1; D is uncertain. The germline gives CDR1 WNHNN, CDR2 SYGVQD (reference sequence). Trimming shortened V by 6 bases and J by 3 bases, and 9 bases separated the two germline ends. The CDR3 is made up of 13 amino acids. This CDR3 reads CASRVGVYNEQFF. DNA of the CDR3: TGCGCCAGCAGAGTTGGAGTCTACAATGAGCAGTTCTTC.

The V gene is TRBV5-6, the J gene TRBJ2-5, with 7 bases lining up with TRBD2. Unmatched junction bases numbered 10, after V lost 0 bases and J lost 11 bases. The CDR3 covers 14 residues. The germline V gene encodes CDR1 SGHDT and CDR2 YYEEEE. CDR3 in DNA: TGTGCCAGCAGCTTGGCAGCGGGGAAAAAGATACAGTACTTC. Translated, it gives CASSLAAGKKIQYF.

To note about this clonotype: Mismatch with germline at one junction end may stem from a read error. This chain joins TRBV6-2 or TRBV6-3 and TRBJ2-7; no definite D call. CDR1 is MNHEY and CDR2 is SVGEGT in the germline V gene. The CDR3 sequence is 13 residues long. CDR3 in amino acids: CVSTTTSSYEQYF. CDR3 nucleotides: TGTGTCAGCACCACCACAAGCTCCTACGAGCAGTACTTC.

Note on this clonotype: The final CDR3 position lacks the conserved phenylalanine or tryptophan, pointing to a likely read error. The chain recombines TRBV20-1 with TRBJ1-5; tentative D call: TRBD1 (5 bases). The germline V gene has CDR1 DFQATT and CDR2 SNEGSKA (reference sequence). With 6 bases removed from V and 11 bases from J, the gap between germline ends came to 26 bases. This CDR3 region has 15 residues. The CDR3: CSALRVGEGIKTQHL. In DNA form, the CDR3 reads TGCAGTGCGTTAAGAGTGGGGGAGGGCATAAAGACCCAGCATCTT.

Concerning this clonotype: The CDR3 ends on some other residue instead of the conserved phenylalanine or tryptophan, so this is likely a read error. This chain connects TRBV11-3 to TRBJ2-3; 7 nucleotides line up with TRBD1. V lost 3 bases and J lost 8; bases outside the gene matches: 5. This CDR3 spans 13 amino acids. The V gene's germline CDR1 is SGHNT and CDR2 YENEEA. The CDR3 is CASSFQGVGTQYY. The CDR3 DNA reads as TGTGCCAGCAGCTTTCAGGGGGTAGGTACGCAGTATTAT.

About this clonotype: Compared with germline, one end of the junction differs, possibly owing to a read error. The chain carries TRBV12-3 or TRBV12-4 and TRBJ2-6; possibly TRBD2 for D (6 bases). The CDR3 loop spans 15 amino acids. The CDR3 coding sequence is TGTGCCAGTAGGGGACTTTATCTTGAAACCAACGTCCTGGCTTTC. Its protein is CASRGLYLETNVLAF.

About this clonotype itself: Relative to the germline gene, one junction end is altered; a read error may explain this. The J gene is TRBJ1-1, the V gene TRBV11-2; tentative D call: TRBD1 (6 bases). The CDR3 length is 14 residues. In germline, CDR1 is SGHAT, CDR2 FQNNGV. This CDR3 reads CASSPDRLITEAFF. The CDR3 bases are TGTGCTAGCAGCCCCGACAGGCTTATCACTGAAGCTTTCTTT.

This clonotype was detected many times. The V and J genes are TRBV6-6 and TRBJ2-3, with 8 bases identical to TRBD1. Germline V CDR1 and CDR2: MNHNY, SVGAGI (reference sequence). CDR3 length: 15 residues. J lost 3 bases, V lost 5 bases, and 7 bases had no gene match. The CDR3 sequence is CASSITGGRTDTQYF. CDR3 nucleotides: TGTGCCAGCAGTATTACAGGGGGTAGGACAGATACGCAGTATTTT.

The CDR3: CASSHLQWGDTEAFF. The CDR3 region has the DNA TGTGCCAGCAGCCATTTGCAGTGGGGGGACACTGAAGCTTTCTTT. This chain connects TRBV11-2 to TRBJ1-1; possibly TRBD1 for D (5 bases). The CDR3 totals 15 residues. The germline V and J ends were trimmed by 5 bases and 3 bases, with 16 bases remaining between them. The germline gives CDR1 SGHAT, CDR2 FQNNGV.

For this clonotype: A junction boundary mismatches the germline segment, possibly from a read error. V and J are TRBV7-9 and TRBJ1-2; D is perhaps TRBD1 (5 bases). Germline V CDR1 and CDR2: SEHNR, FQNEAQ (reference sequence). This CDR3 is 14 amino acids long. CDR3 loop: CASSLVGDSYGYSF. The DNA of the CDR3 is TGTGCCAGCAGCTTAGTCGGGGACTCCTATGGCTACAGCTTC.

Comment on this clonotype: A much larger clone sits a single nucleotide away, making a read error possible. The chain carries TRBV20-1 and TRBJ1-1; possibly TRBD1 for D (6 bases). This CDR3 is 13 amino acids long. Germline V CDR1 and CDR2: DFQATT, SNEGSKA (reference sequence). The ends were cut back, 1 base at V and 11 bases at J, with 17 bases in the middle. The chain's CDR3 is CSARGAAGVGAFF. Here the CDR3 DNA reads TGCAGTGCTAGAGGGGCGGCAGGGGTTGGTGCTTTCTTT.

This clonotype was recorded only once. Germline and junction disagree at one end, which may indicate a read error. This chain connects TRBV5-5 to TRBJ2-3; D ambiguous. CDR1 is SGHKS and CDR2 is YYEKEE in the germline V gene (reference sequence). The CDR3 sequence is 16 residues long. CDR3 region: CASSPGVTLIIDTQYF. The CDR3 DNA follows: TGTGCTAGCAGCCCTGGGGTGACCCTTATCATAGATACGCAGTATTTT.

The rearrangement uses TRBV11-2 and TRBJ2-2; D is ambiguous. Looked up from germline, CDR1 is SGHAT and CDR2 is FQNNGV. The CDR3 runs 15 residues. The V gene lost 5 bases and the J gene lost 10 bases, with 20 bases spanning the gap. CDR3 sequence: CASSEGGRSAMELFF. DNA for the CDR3: TGTGCCAGCAGCGAAGGTGGCCGAAGCGCCATGGAGCTGTTTTTT.

Note on this clonotype: As the CDR3 is not closed by the conserved phenylalanine or tryptophan, this likely results from a read error. The chain is built from TRBV6-1 and TRBJ1-1; D remains ambiguous. Germline assignment: CDR1 MNHNS and CDR2 SASEGT. The CDR3 runs 14 residues. CDR3 region: CARSEDKGDTEAFL. The CDR3, as DNA: TGTGCCAGGAGTGAAGACAAGGGCGACACTGAAGCTTTCCTT.

Worth noting for this clonotype: The junction does not match germline at one end; this may be a read error. The chain is built from TRBV6-2 or TRBV6-3 and TRBJ2-7; 10 nucleotides align to TRBD2. Germline CDR1 and CDR2: MNHEY and SVGEGT. This CDR3 has 14 residues. The CDR3: CVSSKPSGSYKQYF. The CDR3, as DNA: TGTGTCAGCAGTAAGCCTAGCGGGAGCTACAAGCAGTACTTC.